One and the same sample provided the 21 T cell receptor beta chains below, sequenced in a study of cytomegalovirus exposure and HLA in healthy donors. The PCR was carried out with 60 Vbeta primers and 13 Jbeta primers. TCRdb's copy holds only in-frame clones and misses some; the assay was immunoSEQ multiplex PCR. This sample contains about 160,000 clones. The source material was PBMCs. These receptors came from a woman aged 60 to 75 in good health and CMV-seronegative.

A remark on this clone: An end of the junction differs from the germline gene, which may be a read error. The CDR3 bases are TGTGCCAGCACCCCTCGGCTAGCGGATTACCAAGAGACTCAGTACTTC. Translating it yields CASTPRLADYQETQYF. The rearrangement links TRBV28 to TRBJ2-5; 7 bases fit TRBD2. CDR1 MDHEN and CDR2 SYDVKM come from the germline V gene. This CDR3 contains 16 residues.

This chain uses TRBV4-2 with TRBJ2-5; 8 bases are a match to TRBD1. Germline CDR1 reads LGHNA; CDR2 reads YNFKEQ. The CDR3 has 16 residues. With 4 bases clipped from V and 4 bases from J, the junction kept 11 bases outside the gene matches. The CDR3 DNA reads TGTGCCAGCAGCCCTCACGGGACAGGAGACGCAGAGACCCAGTACTTC. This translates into CASSPHGTGDAETQYF.

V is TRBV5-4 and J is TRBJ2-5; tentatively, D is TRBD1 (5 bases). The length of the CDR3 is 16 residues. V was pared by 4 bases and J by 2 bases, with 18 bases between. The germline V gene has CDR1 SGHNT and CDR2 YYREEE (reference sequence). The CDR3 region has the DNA TGTGCCAGCAGCCGAATTCAGGGAAGAGGACAAGAGACCCAGTACTTC. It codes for CASSRIQGRGQETQYF.

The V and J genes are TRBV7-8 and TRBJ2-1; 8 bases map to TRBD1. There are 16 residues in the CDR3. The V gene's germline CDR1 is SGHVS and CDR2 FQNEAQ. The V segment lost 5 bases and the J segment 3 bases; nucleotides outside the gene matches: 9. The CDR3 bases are TGTGCCAGCAGCACCTCCGGGACAGGTCTCTACAATGAGCAGTTCTTC. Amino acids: CASSTSGTGLYNEQFF.

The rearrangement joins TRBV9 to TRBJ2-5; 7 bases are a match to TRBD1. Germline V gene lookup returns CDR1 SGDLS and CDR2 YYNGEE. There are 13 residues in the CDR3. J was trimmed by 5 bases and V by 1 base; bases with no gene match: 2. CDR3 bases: TGTGCCAGCAGCGTAACAGGGGTGGAGACCCAGTACTTC. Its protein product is CASSVTGVETQYF.

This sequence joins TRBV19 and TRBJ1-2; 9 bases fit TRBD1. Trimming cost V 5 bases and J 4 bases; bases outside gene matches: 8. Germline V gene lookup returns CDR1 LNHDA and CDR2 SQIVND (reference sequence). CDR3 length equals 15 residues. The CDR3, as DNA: TGTGCCAGTAGTCCTGGACAGGGGACTATCTATGGCTACACCTTC. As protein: CASSPGQGTIYGYTF.

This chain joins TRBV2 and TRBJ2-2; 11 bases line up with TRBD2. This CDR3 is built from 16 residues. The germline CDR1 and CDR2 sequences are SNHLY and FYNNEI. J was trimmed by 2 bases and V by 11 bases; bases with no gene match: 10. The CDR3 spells CACFPRLAGNTGELFF. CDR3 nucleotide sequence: TGTGCCTGCTTCCCCCGACTAGCGGGAAACACCGGGGAGCTGTTTTTT.

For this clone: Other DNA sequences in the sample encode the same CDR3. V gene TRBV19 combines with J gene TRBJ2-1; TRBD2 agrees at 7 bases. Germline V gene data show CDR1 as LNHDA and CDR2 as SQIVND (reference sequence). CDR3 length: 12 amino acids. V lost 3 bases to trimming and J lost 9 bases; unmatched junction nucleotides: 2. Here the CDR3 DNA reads TGTGCCAGTAGTATGACGGGGGGTGAGCAGTTCTTC. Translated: CASSMTGGEQFF.

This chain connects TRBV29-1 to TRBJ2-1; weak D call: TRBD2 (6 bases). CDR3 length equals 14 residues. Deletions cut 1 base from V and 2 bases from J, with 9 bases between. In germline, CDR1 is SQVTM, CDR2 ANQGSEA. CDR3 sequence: CSVEGGVTYNEQFF. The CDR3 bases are TGCAGCGTTGAAGGGGGGGTGACCTACAATGAGCAGTTCTTC.

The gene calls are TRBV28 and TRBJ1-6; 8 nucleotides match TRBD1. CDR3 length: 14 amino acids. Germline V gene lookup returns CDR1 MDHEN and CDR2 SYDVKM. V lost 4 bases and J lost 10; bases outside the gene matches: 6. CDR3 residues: CASSSGQGRSPLHF. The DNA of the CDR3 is TGTGCCAGCAGTTCAGGACAGGGTAGATCACCCCTCCACTTT.

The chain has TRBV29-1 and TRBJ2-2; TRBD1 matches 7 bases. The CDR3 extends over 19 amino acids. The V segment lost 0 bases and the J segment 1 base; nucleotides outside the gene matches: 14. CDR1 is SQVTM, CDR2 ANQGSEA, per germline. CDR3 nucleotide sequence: TGCAGCGTTGAAGATCGACAGGGAAAATCGACGAAGAACACCGGGGAGCTGTTTTTT. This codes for CSVEDRQGKSTKNTGELFF.

The CDR3 sequence: CASSELGGVGTDTQYF. CDR3 coding DNA: TGTGCCAGCAGTGAACTGGGAGGGGTGGGCACAGATACGCAGTATTTT. The rearrangement links TRBV6-1 to TRBJ2-3, with 7 bases identical to TRBD2. This CDR3 has 16 amino acids. V trimming: 2 bases; J trimming: 1 base; junction bases outside the gene matches: 6. Germline V gene lookup returns CDR1 MNHNS and CDR2 SASEGT.

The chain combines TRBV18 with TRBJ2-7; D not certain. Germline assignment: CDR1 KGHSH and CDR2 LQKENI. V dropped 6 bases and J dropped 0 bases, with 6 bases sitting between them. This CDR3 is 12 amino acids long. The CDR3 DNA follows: TGTGCCAGCTCTCTCAGCTCCTACGAGCAGTACTTC. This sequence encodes CASSLSSYEQYF.

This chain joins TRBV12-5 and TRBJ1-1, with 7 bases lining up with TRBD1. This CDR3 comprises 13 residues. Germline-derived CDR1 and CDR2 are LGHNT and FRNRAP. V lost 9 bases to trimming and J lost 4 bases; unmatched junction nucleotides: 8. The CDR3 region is CASVRDSGTEAFF. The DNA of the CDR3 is TGTGCTAGCGTCCGGGACAGCGGCACTGAAGCTTTCTTT.

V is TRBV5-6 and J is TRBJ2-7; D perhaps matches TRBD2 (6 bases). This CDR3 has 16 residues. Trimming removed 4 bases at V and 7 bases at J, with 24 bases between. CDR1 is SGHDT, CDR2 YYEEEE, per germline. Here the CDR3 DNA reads TGTGCCAGCAGCAAGCCCCGGGGGACTTCCAGTTGGGAGCAGTACTTC. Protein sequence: CASSKPRGTSSWEQYF. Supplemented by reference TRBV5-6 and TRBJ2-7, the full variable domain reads DAGVTQSPTHLIKTRGQQVTLRCSPKSGHDTVSWYQQALGQGPQFIFQYYEEEERQRGNFPDRFSGHQFPNYSSELNVNALLLGDSALYLCASSKPRGTSSWEQYFGPGTRLTVT.

The CDR3 DNA follows: TGCAGCGCCACTACCGGGACTACTACCTACGAGCAGTACTTC. It yields the protein CSATTGTTTYEQYF. V and J are TRBV29-1 and TRBJ2-7, with 7 bases lining up with TRBD2. Germline values: CDR1 SQVTM, CDR2 ANQGSEA. This CDR3 comprises 14 residues. J was trimmed by 2 bases and V by 7 bases; bases with no gene match: 11.

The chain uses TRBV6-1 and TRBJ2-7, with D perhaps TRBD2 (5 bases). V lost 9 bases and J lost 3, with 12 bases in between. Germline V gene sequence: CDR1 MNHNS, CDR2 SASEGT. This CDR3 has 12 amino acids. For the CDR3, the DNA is TGTGCCAGTTCGAGACGGGGCTACGAGCAGTACTTC. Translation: CASSRRGYEQYF.

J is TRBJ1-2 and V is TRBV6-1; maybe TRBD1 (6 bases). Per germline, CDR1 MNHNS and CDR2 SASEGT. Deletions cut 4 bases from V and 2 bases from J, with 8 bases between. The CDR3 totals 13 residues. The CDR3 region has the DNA TGTGCCAGCAGTGGGACAGTAAACTATGGCTACACCTTC. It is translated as CASSGTVNYGYTF.

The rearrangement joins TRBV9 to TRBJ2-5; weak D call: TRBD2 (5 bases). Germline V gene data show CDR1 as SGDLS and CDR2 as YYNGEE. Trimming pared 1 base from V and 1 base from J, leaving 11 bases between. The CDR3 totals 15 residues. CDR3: CASSVREAVQETQYF. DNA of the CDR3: TGTGCCAGCAGCGTACGGGAAGCCGTCCAAGAGACCCAGTACTTC.

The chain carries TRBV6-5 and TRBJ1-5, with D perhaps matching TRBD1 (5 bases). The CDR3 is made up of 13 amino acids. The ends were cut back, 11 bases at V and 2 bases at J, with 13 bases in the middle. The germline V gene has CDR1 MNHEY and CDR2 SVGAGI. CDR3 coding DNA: TGTGCCGACAGCAACGGTGGCAATCAGCCCCAGCATTTT. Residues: CADSNGGNQPQHF.

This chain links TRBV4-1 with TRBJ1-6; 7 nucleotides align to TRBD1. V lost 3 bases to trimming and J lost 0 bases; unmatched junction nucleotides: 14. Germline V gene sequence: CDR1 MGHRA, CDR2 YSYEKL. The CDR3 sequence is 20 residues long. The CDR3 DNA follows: TGCGCCAGCAGCCAGGGCCGAGGGACAGTGGAGAGCTCCTATAATTCACCCCTCCACTTT. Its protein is CASSQGRGTVESSYNSPLHF.